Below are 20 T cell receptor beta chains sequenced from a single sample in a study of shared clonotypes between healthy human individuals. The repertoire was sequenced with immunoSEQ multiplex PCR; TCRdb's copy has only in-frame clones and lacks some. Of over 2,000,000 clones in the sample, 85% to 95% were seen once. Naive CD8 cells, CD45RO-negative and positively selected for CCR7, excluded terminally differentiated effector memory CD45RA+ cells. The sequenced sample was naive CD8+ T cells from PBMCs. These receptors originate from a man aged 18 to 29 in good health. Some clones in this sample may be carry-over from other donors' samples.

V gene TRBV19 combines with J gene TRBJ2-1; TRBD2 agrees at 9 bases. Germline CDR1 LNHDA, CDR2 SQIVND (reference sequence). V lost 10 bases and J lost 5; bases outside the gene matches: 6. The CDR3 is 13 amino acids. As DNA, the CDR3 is TGTGCCACCAGGCTAGCGGGGAACAATGAGCAGTTCTTC. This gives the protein CATRLAGNNEQFF.

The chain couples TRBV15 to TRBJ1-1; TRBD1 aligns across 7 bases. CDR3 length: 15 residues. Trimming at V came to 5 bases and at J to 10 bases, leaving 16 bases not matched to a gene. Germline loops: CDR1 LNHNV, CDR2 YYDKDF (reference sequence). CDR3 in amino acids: CATSDRLTGQYLAFF. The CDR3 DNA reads TGTGCCACCAGCGACCGACTTACGGGACAGTATCTAGCTTTCTTT.

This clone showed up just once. In DNA, the CDR3 is TGTGCCACCAGCAGAGGCCGGACAGGGATCAATCAGCCCCAGCATTTT. Its protein product is CATSRGRTGINQPQHF. V gene TRBV15 combines with J gene TRBJ1-5, with TRBD1 identical over 8 bases. This CDR3 comprises 16 residues. CDR1 and CDR2 (germline): LNHNV, YYDKDF (reference sequence). V dropped 1 base and J dropped 3; count of bases not matched to a gene: 5.

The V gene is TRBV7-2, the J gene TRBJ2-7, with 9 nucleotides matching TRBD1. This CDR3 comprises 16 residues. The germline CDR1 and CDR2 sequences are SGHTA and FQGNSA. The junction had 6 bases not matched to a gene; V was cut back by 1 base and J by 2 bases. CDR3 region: CASSLVLGDRAYEQYF. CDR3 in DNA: TGTGCCAGCAGCTTAGTGCTGGGGGACAGGGCCTACGAGCAGTACTTC.

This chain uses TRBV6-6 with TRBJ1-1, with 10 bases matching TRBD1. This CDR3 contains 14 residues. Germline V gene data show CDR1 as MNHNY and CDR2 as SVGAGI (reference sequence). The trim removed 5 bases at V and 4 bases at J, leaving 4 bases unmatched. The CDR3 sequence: CASSTGTGVTEAFF. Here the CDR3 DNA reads TGTGCCAGCAGTACCGGGACAGGGGTCACTGAAGCTTTCTTT.

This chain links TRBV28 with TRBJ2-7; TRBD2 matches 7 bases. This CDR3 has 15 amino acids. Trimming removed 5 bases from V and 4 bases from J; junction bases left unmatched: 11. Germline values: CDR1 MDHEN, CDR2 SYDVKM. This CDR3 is CASSQYREVLYEQYF. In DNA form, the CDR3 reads TGTGCCAGCAGTCAATATCGGGAGGTCTTATACGAGCAGTACTTC.

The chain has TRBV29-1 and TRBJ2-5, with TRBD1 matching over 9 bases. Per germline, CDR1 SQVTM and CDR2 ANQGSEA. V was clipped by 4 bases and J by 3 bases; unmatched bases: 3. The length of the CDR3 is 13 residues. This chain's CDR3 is CSVAGQGKETQYF. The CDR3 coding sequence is TGCAGCGTTGCGGGACAGGGAAAAGAGACCCAGTACTTC.

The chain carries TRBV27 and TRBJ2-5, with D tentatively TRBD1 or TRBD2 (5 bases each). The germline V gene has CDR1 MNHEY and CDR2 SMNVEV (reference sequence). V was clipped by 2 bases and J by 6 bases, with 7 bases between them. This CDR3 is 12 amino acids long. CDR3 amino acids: CASSLPGQTQYF. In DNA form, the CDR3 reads TGTGCCAGCAGTTTACCGGGACAGACCCAGTACTTC.

The DNA for the CDR3 is TGTGCCAGCAGTAACAGGGGGACTGATCAGCCCCAGCATTTT. Protein: CASSNRGTDQPQHF. The rearrangement uses TRBV6-5 and TRBJ1-5; 8 bases map to TRBD1. With 5 bases clipped from V and 5 bases from J, the junction kept 5 bases outside the gene matches. This CDR3 comprises 14 residues. The germline V gene has CDR1 MNHEY and CDR2 SVGAGI.

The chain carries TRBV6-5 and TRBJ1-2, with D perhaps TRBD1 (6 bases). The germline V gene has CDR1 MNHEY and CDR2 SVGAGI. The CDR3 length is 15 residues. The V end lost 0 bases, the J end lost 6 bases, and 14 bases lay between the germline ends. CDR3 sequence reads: CASSYSWGGGDGYTF. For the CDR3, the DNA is TGTGCCAGCAGTTACTCGTGGGGGGGCGGCGATGGCTACACCTTC.

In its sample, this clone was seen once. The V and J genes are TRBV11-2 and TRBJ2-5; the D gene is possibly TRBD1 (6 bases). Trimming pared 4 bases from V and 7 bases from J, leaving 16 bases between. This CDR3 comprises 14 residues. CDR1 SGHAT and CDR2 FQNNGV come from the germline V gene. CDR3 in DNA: TGTGCCAGCAGCTATGCTCAGGGCAGGGGGACCCAGTACTTC. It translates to CASSYAQGRGTQYF.

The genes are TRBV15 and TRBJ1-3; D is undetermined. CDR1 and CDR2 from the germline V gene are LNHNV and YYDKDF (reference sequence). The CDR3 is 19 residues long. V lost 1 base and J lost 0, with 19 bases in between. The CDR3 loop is CATSRAPPRRSTSGNTIYF. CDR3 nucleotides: TGTGCCACCAGCAGAGCACCCCCCAGGAGGTCCACCTCTGGAAACACCATATATTTT.

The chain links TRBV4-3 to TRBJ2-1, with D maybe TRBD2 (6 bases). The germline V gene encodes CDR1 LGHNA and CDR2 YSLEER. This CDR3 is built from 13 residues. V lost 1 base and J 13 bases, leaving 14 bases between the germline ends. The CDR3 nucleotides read TGCGCCAGCAGCCAAGGAACGGGAGATTTCCAGTTCTTC. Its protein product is CASSQGTGDFQFF.

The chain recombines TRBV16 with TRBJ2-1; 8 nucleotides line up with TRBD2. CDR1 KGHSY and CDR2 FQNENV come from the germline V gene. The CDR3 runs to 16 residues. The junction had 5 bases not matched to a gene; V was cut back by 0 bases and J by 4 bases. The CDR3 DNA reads TGTGCCAGCAGCCAATCGAGGCTAGCGGGTTACAATGAGCAGTTCTTC. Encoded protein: CASSQSRLAGYNEQFF.

The CDR3 DNA reads as TGTGCCAGCAGTTTAAGGTCACCCACAGATACGCAGTATTTT. Encoded protein: CASSLRSPTDTQYF. The chain is built from TRBV27 and TRBJ2-3; the D is unclear. In germline, CDR1 is MNHEY, CDR2 SMNVEV (reference sequence). The V end lost 2 bases, the J end lost 2 bases, and 8 bases lay between the germline ends. This CDR3 spans 14 amino acids.

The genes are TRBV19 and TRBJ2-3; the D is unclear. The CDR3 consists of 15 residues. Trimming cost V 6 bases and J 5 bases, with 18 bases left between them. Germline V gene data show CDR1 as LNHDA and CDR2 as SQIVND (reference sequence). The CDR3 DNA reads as TGTGCCAGTAGCCTCCGCTCCTCTGCAGAAGATACGCAGTATTTT. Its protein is CASSLRSSAEDTQYF.

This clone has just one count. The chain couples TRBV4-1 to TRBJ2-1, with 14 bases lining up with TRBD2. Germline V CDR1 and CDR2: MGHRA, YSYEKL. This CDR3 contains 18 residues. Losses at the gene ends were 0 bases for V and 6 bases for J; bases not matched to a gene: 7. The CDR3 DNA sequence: TGCGCCAGCAGCCAAGACGGACTAGCGGGAGGTTATTTCAATGAGCAGTTCTTC. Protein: CASSQDGLAGGYFNEQFF.

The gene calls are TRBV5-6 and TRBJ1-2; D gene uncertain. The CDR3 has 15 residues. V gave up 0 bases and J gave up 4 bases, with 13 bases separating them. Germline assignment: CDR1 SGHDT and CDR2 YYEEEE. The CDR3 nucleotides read TGTGCCAGCAGCTTGGGTCAGGTACTTGTCTATGGCTACACCTTC. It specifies CASSLGQVLVYGYTF.

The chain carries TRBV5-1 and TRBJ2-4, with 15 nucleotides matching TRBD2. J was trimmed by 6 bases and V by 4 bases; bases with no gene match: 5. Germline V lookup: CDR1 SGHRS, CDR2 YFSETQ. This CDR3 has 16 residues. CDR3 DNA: TGCGCCAGCAGCCAGGGACTAGCGGGAGGACCAAACATTCAGTACTTC. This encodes CASSQGLAGGPNIQYF.

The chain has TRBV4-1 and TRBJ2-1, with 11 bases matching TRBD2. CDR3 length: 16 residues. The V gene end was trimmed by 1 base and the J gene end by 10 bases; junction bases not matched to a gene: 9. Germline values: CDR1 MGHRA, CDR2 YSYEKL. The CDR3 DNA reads TGCGCCAGCAGCCAAGTGGGACTAGCGGCAGGGGGGGAGCAGTTCTTC. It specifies CASSQVGLAAGGEQFF.